Given below is one T cell receptor beta chain in context. What it binds is not known. The sample originates from a study of OX40 agonist ivuxolimab in advanced cancers. Whole-study context: Patients in the trial were receiving intravenous ivuxolimab every 2 weeks, at doses of 0.01 to 10 mg/kg. Those enrolled were 82.7% male, with a mean age of 60 years and ages from roughly 23 to 79. Partial responses occurred in Three dose-escalation patients, one with hepatocellular carcinoma and two with cutaneous melanoma.

Whole-study findings and limits: Mean expanded clone counts were higher in CD8+ than CD4+ T cells.

Assay used: immunoSEQ multiplex PCR; TCRdb lists only in-frame clones, some missing. The table records 55,000 to 75,000 clones, approximately 84% of them present only once. This clonotype was obtained from an adult with an advanced solid tumor such as melanoma, head and neck, liver or kidney cancer. The source was CD4+ or CD8+ T cells sorted from blood, collected in a trial of the OX40 agonist ivuxolimab.

The CDR3 loop reads CASSLGTGAKDTQYF. CDR3 nucleotide sequence: TGCGCCAGCAGCCTCGGGACAGGGGCAAAAGATACGCAGTATTTT. This rearrangement joins TRBV5-1 to TRBJ2-3; 10 positions match TRBD1. Germline values: CDR1 SGHRS, CDR2 YFSETQ. CDR3 length equals 15 residues. V lost 4 bases to trimming and J lost 5 bases; unmatched junction nucleotides: 7.